These 15 T cell receptor beta chains were all obtained from the same sample, sequenced in a study of blood T cell repertoires in COVID-19. Produced via immunoSEQ multiplex PCR; TCRdb's table is partial and in-frame only. The table has roughly 400,000 clones, less than 95% seen once. Sequencing used PBMCs or T cells enriched from blood (not recorded which). The receptor source for this set is a young man who had recovered from COVID-19.

V usage is TRBV30 and J usage is TRBJ2-7; no definite D call. Between the trimmed V and J ends, which lost 3 bases and 4 bases, there was a span of 7 bases. Germline values: CDR1 GTSNPN, CDR2 SVGIG (reference sequence). The CDR3 runs to 11 residues. CDR3 loop: CAWRYAYEQYF. CDR3 nucleotide sequence: TGTGCCTGGAGGTATGCGTACGAGCAGTACTTC.

This rearrangement joins TRBV30 to TRBJ1-2; D possibly corresponds to TRBD1 (5 bases). The CDR3 runs 13 residues. The V end lost 2 bases, the J end lost 8 bases, and 15 bases lay between the germline ends. The germline gives CDR1 GTSNPN, CDR2 SVGIG (reference sequence). The CDR3 sequence is CAWSTRTSEGYTF. The CDR3 DNA is TGTGCCTGGAGTACCCGGACATCAGAAGGCTACACCTTC.

This clone was observed a single time. The J gene is TRBJ1-5, the V gene TRBV2; D remains ambiguous. The V end lost 6 bases, the J end lost 2 bases, and 8 bases lay between the germline ends. This CDR3 is 13 amino acids long. Germline values: CDR1 SNHLY, CDR2 FYNNEI. The CDR3 sequence is CASRRMGNQPQHF. The DNA for the CDR3 is TGTGCCAGCAGGCGGATGGGCAATCAGCCCCAGCATTTT.

The J gene is TRBJ1-5, the V gene TRBV2, with 8 nucleotides matching TRBD1. This CDR3 spans 15 amino acids. V gave up 4 bases and J gave up 2 bases; unmatched junction bases: 4. Germline V gives CDR1 SNHLY, CDR2 FYNNEI. CDR3 loop: CASSGQGLGNQPQHF. Written as DNA, the CDR3 is TGTGCCAGCAGTGGACAGGGGTTAGGCAATCAGCCCCAGCATTTT.

This sequence joins TRBV5-1 and TRBJ2-7; 10 positions match TRBD1. From germline, CDR1 is SGHRS and CDR2 YFSETQ. Trimming took 4 bases from V and 2 from J; bases not matched to a gene: 9. The CDR3 is 16 residues long. CDR3 loop: CASSPLMGQGPYEQYF. CDR3 sequence (DNA): TGCGCCAGCAGCCCCCTAATGGGACAGGGGCCCTACGAGCAGTACTTC.

The genes are TRBV3-1 (or the pseudogene TRBV3-2) and TRBJ2-5, with no clear D. Germline CDR1 LGHDT, CDR2 YNNKEL (reference sequence). Trimming left V 4 bases short and J 5 bases short, with 11 bases between. The CDR3 extends over 13 amino acids. CDR3 bases: TGTGCCAGCAGCCCCACGTCCGCGGAGACCCAGTACTTC. Encoded protein: CASSPTSAETQYF.

This clone was counted a few times. The V and J genes are TRBV27 and TRBJ2-3; D is unclear. The CDR3 has 13 amino acids. The V gene lost 6 bases and the J gene lost 0 bases, with 7 bases spanning the gap. Germline CDR1 MNHEY, CDR2 SMNVEV (reference sequence). The CDR3 here is CASRYSSTDTQYF. DNA for the CDR3: TGTGCCAGCAGGTACAGTAGCACAGATACGCAGTATTTT.

The CDR3 nucleotides read TGTGCCACCGGGGGCCCCACCGGCGATCAGCCCCAGCATTTT. Translation gives CATGGPTGDQPQHF. The rearrangement joins TRBV15 to TRBJ1-5; maybe TRBD1 (6 bases). V was clipped by 8 bases and J by 5 bases, with 16 bases between them. Germline loops: CDR1 LNHNV, CDR2 YYDKDF (reference sequence). The CDR3 is 14 residues long.

The V gene is TRBV7-9, the J gene TRBJ2-4, with 11 bases matching TRBD2. CDR1 and CDR2 (germline): SEHNR, FQNEAQ (reference sequence). The CDR3 has 16 residues. The V and J ends lost 5 bases and 4 bases, in that order; junction bases with no gene match: 7. CDR3 protein: CASSLGTSGLKNIQYF. The CDR3 DNA reads TGTGCCAGCAGCCTAGGGACTAGCGGATTGAAAAACATTCAGTACTTC.

This chain joins TRBV10-3 and TRBJ1-2; D gene ambiguous. Germline V CDR1 and CDR2: ENHRY, SYGVKD. The CDR3 extends over 14 amino acids. Trimming left V 6 bases short and J 9 bases short, with 20 bases between. CDR3 DNA sequence: TGTGCCATCAGGTTGGAGTTAGGAACTATTAGCTACACCTTC. It yields the protein CAIRLELGTISYTF.

This chain joins TRBV7-8 and TRBJ1-2; TRBD1 matches 12 bases. This CDR3 spans 17 amino acids. Germline V lookup: CDR1 SGHVS, CDR2 FQNEAQ. V was clipped by 5 bases and J by 3 bases; unmatched bases: 10. The CDR3 spells CASSPYLGQGADYGYTF. The CDR3 nucleotides read TGTGCCAGCAGCCCCTATTTGGGACAGGGGGCGGACTATGGCTACACCTTC.

CDR3 in DNA: TGTGCCAGCAGCTTGGAGACAGGACTTCCTAACTATGGCTACACCTTC. This encodes CASSLETGLPNYGYTF. The chain uses TRBV7-9 and TRBJ1-2, with a weak D call TRBD1 (6 bases). Between the trimmed V and J ends, which lost 3 bases and 0 bases, there was a span of 14 bases. The CDR3 totals 16 residues. Looked up from germline, CDR1 is SEHNR and CDR2 is FQNEAQ (reference sequence).

The CDR3 region has the DNA TGTGCCAGCAGCTTCGGCTCTCAAACGGGGCAGTACTTC. As protein: CASSFGSQTGQYF. This chain connects TRBV11-1 to TRBJ2-7; no firm D call. CDR3 length equals 13 residues. Germline V gene lookup returns CDR1 SGHAT and CDR2 FQDESV (reference sequence). The V gene lost 3 bases and the J gene lost 9 bases, with 15 bases spanning the gap.

Worth noting for this clone: Other nucleotide sequences in the sample specify the same CDR3. This chain links TRBV5-1 with TRBJ2-7; maybe TRBD2 (6 bases). Germline V CDR1 and CDR2: SGHRS, YFSETQ. Trimming removed 0 bases at V and 0 bases at J, with 10 bases between. CDR3 size: 15 residues. CDR3 loop: CASSLGGKSSYEQYF. CDR3 coding DNA: TGCGCCAGCAGCTTGGGCGGGAAGTCCTCCTACGAGCAGTACTTC. Full variable domain (outside the CDR3, taken from reference TRBV5-1 and TRBJ2-7): KAGVTQTPRYLIKTRGQQVTLSCSPISGHRSVSWYQQTPGQGLQFLFEYFSETQRNKGNFPGRFSGRQFSNSRSEMNVSTLELGDSALYLCASSLGGKSSYEQYFGPGTRLTVT.

The J gene is TRBJ2-7, the V gene TRBV3-1 (or the pseudogene TRBV3-2); possible D gene TRBD1, 6 bases. Looked up from germline, CDR1 is LGHDT and CDR2 is YNNKEL (reference sequence). V gave up 2 bases and J gave up 6 bases, with 8 bases separating them. The CDR3 consists of 12 residues. The chain's CDR3 is CASSQQGSEQYF. The CDR3 nucleotides read TGTGCCAGCAGCCAACAGGGGAGCGAGCAGTACTTC.